Presented here are 3 T cell receptor beta chains from one specimen sequenced in a study of shared clonotypes between healthy human individuals (dated by TCRdb to the early 2020s). The library was prepared using the immunoSEQ multiplex PCR assay. TCRdb holds this immuneACCESS table with in-frame rearrangements only. Some clones are missing; in checked studies, unresolved V genes explain under half, and the rest has no known cause. The sample table shows more than 2 million clones, and just over 90% are seen once. The ten top clones hold about 1.6% of the sample. CD8 naive samples were CD45RO-negative cells positively selected for CCR7, giving a CD45RA+CCR7+ population that excluded TemRA cells. The material sequenced was naive CD8+ T cells from PBMCs. The sample's cell subset or site, from its label and the paper: CD45RA+CCR7+. Receptor source: a young man in good health. Some clones in this sample may be carry-over from other donors' samples.

V is TRBV7-8 and J is TRBJ2-7; D remains unclear. With 2 bases removed from V and 0 bases from J, the gap between germline ends came to 8 bases. Per the germline V gene, CDR1 is SGHVS and CDR2 is FQNEAQ. There are 14 residues in the CDR3. In nucleotides, the CDR3 is TGTGCCAGCAGCTTATTTTCTTCCTCCTACGAGCAGTACTTC. Its protein is CASSLFSSSYEQYF.

The genes are TRBV18 and TRBJ2-7, with 10 bases aligning to TRBD1. The CDR3 is 16 amino acids. Germline-derived CDR1 and CDR2 are KGHSH and LQKENI. Unmatched junction bases numbered 15, after V lost 1 base and J lost 12 bases. The CDR3 here is CASSPRPGTGANVGYF. The CDR3 region has the DNA TGTGCCAGCTCACCACGTCCCGGGACAGGGGCCAACGTGGGGTACTTC. Supplemented by reference TRBV18 and TRBJ2-7, the full variable domain reads NAGVMQNPRHLVRRRGQEARLRCSPMKGHSHVYWYRQLPEEGLKFMVYLQKENIIDESGMPKERFSAEFPKEGPSILRIQQVVRGDSAAYFCASSPRPGTGANVGYFGPGTRLTVT.

The chain recombines TRBV5-4 with TRBJ2-1, with 7 positions matching TRBD2. The CDR3 loop spans 17 amino acids. Germline-derived CDR1 and CDR2 are SGHNT and YYREEE (reference sequence). V lost 0 bases, J lost 5 bases, and 11 bases stayed unmatched. The CDR3 loop is CASSLGLGEGEDNEQFF. The CDR3 nucleotides are TGTGCCAGCAGCTTGGGTTTAGGGGAGGGAGAAGACAATGAGCAGTTCTTC.